This T cell receptor delta chain comes out of a study of gamma-delta chains in newborns, infants, children. Study as a whole: Polyclonal expansion of innate γδ T cells after birth follows microbial exposure.

TCRdb redid the clone calls on the reads with CATT. The sample includes over a thousand delta-chain clones, around 9% of them seen just once. Germline CDR1 GEAIGNYY, CDR2 EKD. V lost 3 bases and J lost 5; bases outside the gene matches: 2. The CDR3 covers 14 residues. This clonotype was sampled from a child who was a newborn, infant or young child, either healthy, febrile or measles-vaccinated (not recorded which). J is TRDJ2 and V is TRDV2; 10 bases are a match to TRDD3. Sequenced material: blood. CDR3 loop: CACDVLGDTAQLFF. CDR3 sequence (DNA): TGTGCCTGTGACGTACTGGGGGATACAGCACAACTCTTCTTT.